This T cell receptor beta chain was identified in a study of cytomegalovirus exposure and HLA in healthy donors. Vbeta (60) and Jbeta (13) primers were used in the PCR. Libraries were prepared by immunoSEQ multiplex PCR; TCRdb keeps only in-frame clonotypes and omits some of them. Of around 170,000 clones listed, 75% to 90% are singletons. V lost 7 bases to trimming and J lost 5 bases, with 21 bases between them. Germline V lookup: CDR1 WNHNN, CDR2 SYGVQD (reference sequence). The CDR3 covers 15 residues. The receptor was isolated from a woman between 18 and 29 years old in good health and CMV-seronegative. The chain has TRBV10-1 and TRBJ2-7; the D is unclear. Source material: PBMCs. The DNA of the CDR3 is TGCGCCAGCACCGAGAATGGCAGAGGATGGGACGAGCAGTACTTC. It is translated as CASTENGRGWDEQYF.